This TCR beta chain was retrieved from a study of CD8 T cells in ankylosing spondylitis. Making the TCR beta libraries involved quantitative 5'-RACE with molecular barcodes. TCRdb reprocessed the 5' RACE reads with MiXCR, giving one entry per CDR3 protein. The sample consists of around 130,000 distinct CDR3 sequences, roughly 9% of them appearing once. Study-wide points: Several of the motif variants were reported before in synovial fluid and blood from reactive arthritis. Among TCR beta sequences, a motif of eight highly homologous variants appeared characteristic of ankylosing spondylitis blood. Disease-linked clones proved CD8+ and comparatively uncommon in peripheral blood.

This clonotype was detected ten times or more. Its antigen is unidentified. Germline V gene sequence: CDR1 SGHDT, CDR2 YYEEEE. This CDR3 is built from 19 residues. Trimming took 7 bases from V and 2 from J; bases not matched to a gene: 21. This sequence joins TRBV5-6 and TRBJ2-1; 7 bases map to TRBD2. Sequenced sample: blood, either unsorted or a sorted T cell fraction (not recorded which). This receptor was identified in a male donor with ankylosing spondylitis or in good health (not recorded which). The CDR3 sequence is CASALGRARASLTYNEQFF. The CDR3 nucleotides read TGTGCCAGCGCGCTTGGGAGGGCTCGAGCGTCACTAACCTACAATGAGCAGTTCTTC.